Listed below are T cell receptor beta chains from one sample, sequenced in a study of CD8 T cells in Susac syndrome. One entry per CDR3 protein, called by TCRdb with MiXCR from the immunoSEQ multiplex PCR reads. The table lists about 190,000 distinct CDR3 sequences, 90% to 97% of them singletons, with approximately 0.1% in the top ten. The specimen sequenced was CD4+ T cells from PBMCs. These receptors were collected from a human donor with Susac syndrome. Both conserved end residues are part of each CDR3. The D gene is left open where the match is weak. Clone size appears in some rows only: once, few, many, or a class for an expanded clone.

NA | TRBJ2-5 | NA | TRBV7-9 | CASSGVGAGTQYF | TGTGCCAGCAGCGGCGTAGGGGCCGGGACCCAGTACTTC
NA | TRBJ2-1 | NA | TRBV29-1 | CSVELVRDEQFF | TGCAGCGTTGAGCTGGTTCGGGATGAGCAGTTCTTC
NA | TRBJ1-2 | NA | TRBV4-2 | CASSQEPDRNFAYTF | TGTGCCAGCAGCCAGGAACCGGACAGAAACTTTGCTTACACCTTC
NA | TRBJ2-7 | NA | TRBV7-9 | CASSLGTSQASYEQYF | TGTGCCAGCAGCTTGGGGACAAGCCAGGCCTCCTACGAGCAGTACTTC
NA | TRBJ2-1 | TRBD1 | TRBV15 | CATSSNRDRVNEQFF | TGTGCCACCAGCAGTAACCGGGACAGGGTCAATGAGCAGTTCTTC
NA | TRBJ2-7 | TRBD2 | TRBV3-1 | CASSQGAGDPYEQYF | TGTGCCAGCAGCCAAGGAGCGGGGGACCCCTACGAGCAGTACTTC
NA | TRBJ1-6 | TRBD1 | TRBV27 | CASSGQGAHSPLHF | TGTGCCAGCAGTGGACAGGGGGCCCATTCACCCCTCCACTTT
NA | TRBJ1-4 | TRBD1 | TRBV25-1 | CASRGTGEWEKLFF | TGTGCCAGCAGGGGGACAGGGGAGTGGGAAAAACTGTTTTTT
NA | TRBJ2-7 | NA | TRBV20-1 | CSARVSRASMSYEQYF | TGCAGTGCTAGAGTTTCCCGTGCCTCGATGTCCTACGAGCAGTACTTC
NA | TRBJ2-1 | NA | TRBV7-9 | CASSPRGGAWDEQFF | TGTGCCAGCAGCCCTAGGGGGGGAGCTTGGGATGAGCAGTTCTTC
NA | TRBJ1-2 | NA | TRBV30 | CAWSMSRGYTF | TGTGCCTGGAGTATGAGCCGCGGCTACACCTTC
NA | TRBJ1-2 | TRBD1 | TRBV18 | CASSLSGTGDGYTF | TGTGCCAGCTCACTCTCCGGGACAGGAGATGGCTACACCTTC
NA | TRBJ2-3 | NA | TRBV18 | CASSRAGETDTQYF | TGTGCCAGCTCACGCGCAGGGGAAACAGATACGCAGTATTTT
once | TRBJ1-6 | NA | TRBV2 | CASSERAPAGSPLHF | TGTGCCAGCAGTGAGCGGGCCCCGGCGGGTTCACCCCTCCACTTT
NA | TRBJ1-1 | TRBD1 | TRBV29-1 | CSVDEGQGVAEVFF | TGCAGCGTTGACGAGGGACAGGGGGTAGCTGAAGTTTTCTTT
once | TRBJ1-6 | NA | TRBV3-1 | CASSQTGDSPLHF | TGTGCCAGCAGCCAAACTGGGGATTCACCCCTCCACTTT
NA | TRBJ2-7 | NA | TRBV27 | CASSKLALSYEQYF | TGTGCCAGCAGTAAACTAGCCCTCTCCTACGAGCAGTACTTC
NA | TRBJ2-7 | NA | TRBV9 | CASSVGPDSYEQYF | TGTGCCAGCAGCGTAGGCCCCGACAGCTACGAGCAGTACTTC
NA | TRBJ1-1 | NA | TRBV12-3/TRBV12-4 | CASSFEGASEAFF | TGTGCCAGCAGTTTTGAGGGAGCCTCTGAAGCTTTCTTT
NA | TRBJ2-1 | NA | TRBV6-1 | CASISYNEQFF | TGTGCCAGCATCAGCTACAATGAGCAGTTCTTC
NA | TRBJ2-5 | TRBD2 | TRBV20-1 | CSASGSSGGETQYF | TGCAGTGCTAGTGGTTCTAGCGGGGGAGAGACCCAGTACTTC
NA | TRBJ1-6 | NA | TRBV7-6 | CASSLASDSPLHF | TGTGCCAGCAGCTTAGCGTCGGATTCACCCCTCCACTTT
NA | TRBJ1-5 | NA | TRBV20-1 | CSARRGGLNSNQPQHF | TGCAGTGCTAGAAGGGGGGGGCTGAATAGCAATCAGCCCCAGCATTTT
NA | TRBJ1-5 | NA | TRBV29-1 | CSVETDSNQPQHF | TGCAGCGTTGAAACGGATAGCAATCAGCCCCAGCATTTT
NA | TRBJ2-3 | TRBD1 | TRBV15 | CATSTDRVGVYTQYF | TGTGCCACCAGCACTGACAGGGTCGGAGTGTACACGCAGTATTTT
NA | TRBJ2-1 | NA | TRBV3-1 | CASSPRGAGASYNEQFF | TGTGCCAGCAGCCCCAGAGGGGCGGGGGCCTCATACAATGAGCAGTTCTTC
NA | TRBJ1-1 | NA | TRBV12-3/TRBV12-4 | CAITRGGATEAFF | TGTGCCATCACCCGAGGGGGTGCCACTGAAGCTTTCTTT
NA | TRBJ2-6 | NA | TRBV30 | CAWTKARAGANVLTF | TGTGCCTGGACTAAAGCGAGGGCTGGGGCCAACGTCCTGACTTTC